These T cell receptor beta chains were read from a single sample in a study of T cells after yellow fever vaccination. TCRdb recomputed calls from the 5' RACE reads with MiXCR, one row per CDR3 protein. The data contain 150,000 to 200,000 distinct CDR3 sequences, approximately 6.8% of them singletons. Sequences were derived from CD4+ T cells sorted from PBMCs, sampled 5 days after the first yellow fever vaccination. The receptors come from a man aged 18-30 years who received the YFV17D yellow fever vaccine. Both conserved end residues are part of each CDR3. Fields, in order: J gene, D gene, V gene, CDR3 protein. The D gene is left open where the match is weak.

J gene: TRBJ2-3; D gene: -; V gene: TRBV5-1; CDR3 protein: CASSRGTLLLTDTQYF
J gene: TRBJ1-5; D gene: TRBD1; V gene: TRBV24-1; CDR3 protein: CATSDHGQGANQPQHF
J gene: TRBJ2-3; D gene: -; V gene: TRBV9; CDR3 protein: CASSDKDRVGGDTQYF
J gene: TRBJ2-1; D gene: TRBD2; V gene: TRBV7-3; CDR3 protein: CASSPGGISDEQFF
J gene: TRBJ1-1; D gene: -; V gene: TRBV7-2; CDR3 protein: CASSLTGYTLEAFF
J gene: TRBJ2-1; D gene: -; V gene: TRBV29-1; CDR3 protein: CSVVSPSRVNEQFF
J gene: TRBJ1-2; D gene: -; V gene: TRBV20-1; CDR3 protein: CSAIVHRETLDGYTF
J gene: TRBJ2-1; D gene: -; V gene: TRBV2; CDR3 protein: CASSGEGASYNEQFF
J gene: TRBJ2-3; D gene: TRBD1; V gene: TRBV5-1; CDR3 protein: CASSRDRVGSTDTQYF
J gene: TRBJ1-5; D gene: -; V gene: TRBV20-1; CDR3 protein: CSARGGGGVQPQHF
J gene: TRBJ2-3; D gene: -; V gene: TRBV20-1; CDR3 protein: CSARDLGQTDTQYF
J gene: TRBJ1-4; D gene: -; V gene: TRBV7-2; CDR3 protein: CASSLGQPGRREKLFF
J gene: TRBJ1-2; D gene: -; V gene: TRBV19; CDR3 protein: CASSIRPGNYGYTF
J gene: TRBJ2-5; D gene: -; V gene: TRBV5-4; CDR3 protein: CASSHWTVQETQYF
J gene: TRBJ1-1; D gene: -; V gene: TRBV5-1; CDR3 protein: CASAENTEAFF
J gene: TRBJ2-6; D gene: -; V gene: TRBV5-4; CDR3 protein: CASSSTSGANVLTF
J gene: TRBJ2-5; D gene: TRBD2; V gene: TRBV5-6; CDR3 protein: CASSPNSGTSGETQYF
J gene: TRBJ2-5; D gene: -; V gene: TRBV20-1; CDR3 protein: CSARTIAGPETQYF
J gene: TRBJ2-5; D gene: TRBD2; V gene: TRBV2; CDR3 protein: CASSGLAGVEETQYF
J gene: TRBJ1-2; D gene: -; V gene: TRBV12-3/TRBV12-4; CDR3 protein: CASSSNRERYTF
J gene: TRBJ2-3; D gene: TRBD2; V gene: TRBV5-7; CDR3 protein: CASSLSSGVPYTQYF
J gene: TRBJ1-2; D gene: -; V gene: TRBV7-2; CDR3 protein: CASSRSGQGLSGYTF
J gene: TRBJ2-7; D gene: TRBD2; V gene: TRBV27; CDR3 protein: CATHGRQVWEQYF
J gene: TRBJ2-3; D gene: -; V gene: TRBV30; CDR3 protein: CAWSATDTQYF
J gene: TRBJ2-4; D gene: -; V gene: TRBV12-3/TRBV12-4; CDR3 protein: CASGADKNIQYF
J gene: TRBJ2-3; D gene: -; V gene: TRBV29-1; CDR3 protein: CSATGFSDTQYF
J gene: TRBJ1-2; D gene: -; V gene: TRBV24-1; CDR3 protein: CATSDSGAGNYGYTF
J gene: TRBJ2-1; D gene: TRBD2; V gene: TRBV5-1; CDR3 protein: CASSRERTSKLGNEQFF
J gene: TRBJ1-1; D gene: -; V gene: TRBV6-1; CDR3 protein: CASSDWRGNTEAFF
J gene: TRBJ1-1; D gene: -; V gene: TRBV27; CDR3 protein: CASSYLGNTEAFF
J gene: TRBJ1-3; D gene: -; V gene: TRBV5-1; CDR3 protein: CASSWDMGNTIYF
J gene: TRBJ2-2; D gene: -; V gene: TRBV28; CDR3 protein: CASSFPGQNNGELFF
J gene: TRBJ2-3; D gene: -; V gene: TRBV10-1; CDR3 protein: CASSEAGPSNTQYF
J gene: TRBJ2-3; D gene: TRBD2; V gene: TRBV6-2/TRBV6-3; CDR3 protein: CASRLAGGTDRQYF
J gene: TRBJ1-2; D gene: -; V gene: TRBV12-3/TRBV12-4; CDR3 protein: CASSLSGIGYTF
J gene: TRBJ1-5; D gene: -; V gene: TRBV30; CDR3 protein: CAWRTQGSNQPQHF
J gene: TRBJ2-5; D gene: -; V gene: TRBV6-5; CDR3 protein: CASSYTGSPETQYF
J gene: TRBJ1-6; D gene: -; V gene: TRBV12-3/TRBV12-4; CDR3 protein: CASSLSRQDGSPLHF
J gene: TRBJ1-5; D gene: -; V gene: TRBV10-3; CDR3 protein: CAISGINSNQPQHF
J gene: TRBJ1-3; D gene: -; V gene: TRBV4-3; CDR3 protein: CASSQDLQGHYTIYF
J gene: TRBJ2-5; D gene: TRBD1; V gene: TRBV20-1; CDR3 protein: CSAMDRGRWETQYF
J gene: TRBJ2-1; D gene: TRBD2; V gene: TRBV5-6; CDR3 protein: CASSLAGGQNNEQFF
J gene: TRBJ1-5; D gene: -; V gene: TRBV10-3; CDR3 protein: CAISEWDTNQPQHF
J gene: TRBJ1-2; D gene: -; V gene: TRBV18; CDR3 protein: CASSPNGLNYGYTF
J gene: TRBJ2-2; D gene: TRBD1; V gene: TRBV19; CDR3 protein: CASSQGGQGMTGELFF
J gene: TRBJ2-1; D gene: TRBD2; V gene: TRBV20-1; CDR3 protein: CSARDARRRTRTSYNEQFF
J gene: TRBJ1-1; D gene: -; V gene: TRBV5-1; CDR3 protein: CASSKGHDTEAFF
J gene: TRBJ1-2; D gene: TRBD1; V gene: TRBV19; CDR3 protein: CASSRGQWNNYGYTF
J gene: TRBJ2-5; D gene: TRBD2; V gene: TRBV11-2; CDR3 protein: CASSPLAGGPEETQYF
J gene: TRBJ2-7; D gene: -; V gene: TRBV2; CDR3 protein: CASRRDLNSYEQYF
J gene: TRBJ1-6; D gene: -; V gene: TRBV18; CDR3 protein: CASSLLSATDNSPLHF